This paragraph covers one T cell receptor beta chain sequence. Its antigen remains unidentified. In total, roughly 670 healthy bone marrow donors made up the cohort. Cohort members were all nominally healthy when sampled, although unrecorded immune exposures were likely present. The donor tested CMV seropositive and was one of the 289 seropositive cohort members. Each donor provided a peripheral blood sample, and peripheral blood mononuclear cells were used for TCR beta sequencing. The Qiagen DNeasy Blood Extraction Kit was used to extract genomic DNA from the blood cell samples. These data come from a study of cytomegalovirus exposure and HLA in healthy donors (dated by TCRdb to about 2017). Concerning the study at large: According to an earlier analysis of 550 to 750 of the donors, 150 million to 200 million T cells yielded over 90 million unique TCR beta sequences and approximately 280 Gb of sequence data. In a later analysis, previously published TCR beta repertoires from 666 donors were re-analyzed and high-resolution HLA genotyping was added so that TCR occurrence patterns could be studied. A later genetic analysis used genome-wide SNP genotypes for about three fifths of the roughly 700 donors, treating that subset as a discovery cohort. Every repertoire in the discovery cohort had been generated on one and the same sequencing platform. The study aimed to test whether signatures of past pathogen exposure could be identified by cataloging public T cell receptors. An earlier analysis of around 580 of the donors used high-throughput TCR beta sequencing to judge whether each TCR beta V gene segment behaved as functional or pseudogenic. About 300 gigabases of sequencing data and 70 million to 100 million unique TCR sequences made up an early release that covered around 640 HLA-typed donors. Among the roughly 370 genotyped donors, under 90% belonged to the genetic ancestry cluster associated with self-reported Caucasian donors. Both class I and class II loci were covered by HLA typing, at four-digit resolution. Because of strong linkage in the cohort, a few DR-DQ haplotypes were treated as single units for association and clustering. Typing coverage differed by locus: A, B, C, DRB1 and DQB1 were typed in roughly 629-640 donors, DQA1 in roughly 510, DPA1 in some 570, and DPB1 in 472. The study combined high-throughput TCR immunosequencing, statistical association of individual TCRs with disease status, and machine learning to predict cytomegalovirus infection status. The later analysis used no new phenotypic data to find candidate immune exposures, relying instead on TCR beta sequences and their occurrence across donors. Alongside the repertoire data, information on donor age, sex, ethnicity and CMV serostatus was compiled. The study used immunosequencing to profile the T cell repertoires of several hundred subjects and linked those repertoires to cytomegalovirus serostatus. A separate validation cohort of about 110 different subjects was used in addition to the 666-subject first cohort. Among around 400 genotyped donors of the cohort, an average of 235,054 unique TCR beta nucleotide sequences were sequenced per donor, around 20% of them non-productive. Overall study outcomes, separate from this receptor: In the study, around 150 TCR beta chains were listed as associated with cytomegalovirus. The cohort was sequenced for TCR beta chains only, and without alpha or paired-chain data the features that could be detected were limited. Compared with equally common non-associated chains, HLA-associated TCR beta chains in a later analysis were more clonally expanded and had lower generation probabilities. The authors suggested that the approach could potentially be extended to other disease states and immunological phenotypes. Immune exposure information for the cohort was limited to CMV serostatus. A later analysis found that most CMV-associated TCR beta chains appeared HLA-restricted, with HLA associations seemingly driven largely by CMV exposure. Because counts were too low, seventeen rarely observed V segments, including chromosome 9 orphons, were left out of the earlier analysis of 587 of the donors. A later genetic analysis reported fewer N-insertions in productive TCRs among donors in an Asian-associated ancestry cluster than the approximately 670-donor mean. In an earlier analysis of approximately 600 of the donors, most TCR beta V segments were observed in productive rearrangements about 90% or about 30% of the time, broadly matching IMGT annotations. A further reported finding was that TCR beta sequences accurately predicted the HLA-A and HLA-B alleles for most subjects in the first cohort. The classifier was reported to diagnose cytomegalovirus status with high specificity and sensitivity in both the original cohort and the validation cohort. The presence/absence analyses assumed that sequencing depth was roughly uniform across donors, and that assumption may not be true. Three of the identified cytomegalovirus-associated TCR beta chains were confirmed in vitro to be specific for cytomegalovirus antigens. In a later analysis, 16,951 TCR beta sequences were associated with specific HLA alleles at a false discovery rate of 0.05. Because HLA typing was unavailable for some donors at each locus, only the typed subset was used in association tests. According to a later analysis, parvovirus B19, influenza, CMV and Epstein-Barr virus appeared linked to several top co-occurrence clusters. An association between a missense DCLRE1C variant and V-gene and J-gene trimming of TCR beta chains was found in a later genetic analysis and replicated in an independent cohort. Some IMGT-functional V segments, including TRBV6-2 and TRBV6-3, could not be told apart with the 87-base-pair reads, so those segments were excluded. Most TCR sequences were observed very rarely across donors, whereas some public TCRs were present in many individuals. In a later analysis, the rate of TCR association differed among HLA loci, with DRB1 alleles having the most associated TCRs and HLA-C alleles having the fewest. Assigning TCR associations to individual alleles was difficult when HLA alleles, especially DR and DQ, strongly co-occurred. Linkage disequilibrium might explain the correlated functional status among segregating V segments, but an unknown experimental factor could not be ruled out. A cluster of highly shared sequence variants was judged likely to be a technical artifact of the sequencing pipeline.

Library method: the immunoSEQ multiplex PCR assay. For the multiplex PCR, a mixture combining 60 forward primers for TCR Vbeta segments and 13 reverse primers for TCR Jbeta segments was used. The CDR3 region of rearranged TCR beta genes was amplified from genomic DNA by a multiplex PCR assay. The Illumina HiSeq System was used to sequence the amplified TCR beta libraries as 87-base-pair reads. As for how the authors treated the data: A later analysis tallied around 80 million unique TCR beta chains across the 666 repertoires, and around 9.9 million of those chains were shared by two or more donors. Raw reads were error-corrected and collapsed into unique sequences with a nearest-neighbor algorithm that merged closely related sequences to remove PCR and sequencing errors. V, D and J gene segments were assigned by aligning CDR3 sequences to IMGT reference sequences. For a sequence to be retained, a match of at least six nucleotides was required to both a V gene segment and a J gene segment. A rearrangement was called productive if the CDR3 had no stop codons and remained in frame with V and J, and every other rearrangement was called non-productive. Following IMGT convention, CDR3 was defined as the stretch from the second conserved V-encoded cysteine up to the conserved J-encoded phenylalanine. Sequences without an unambiguous match to a single V gene segment were excluded from the earlier analysis of 450 to 650 of the donors. An earlier analysis of 500 to 600 of the donors classified V segments as functional when productive rearrangements were above 56.7% and as segregating when the standard deviation between donors was above 5%. A statistical classification framework was built for diagnosing cytomegalovirus status from the catalog of TCR beta chain sequences. V and J gene assignment, in a later analysis, came from comparing TCR nucleotide sequences with IMGT/GENE-DB human TR gene sequences. In a later analysis, CDR3 sequences and most-parsimonious VDJ recombination scenarios were assigned using the TCRdist pipeline. In a later analysis, each TCR beta chain was defined by its CDR3 amino acid sequence together with its V-gene family, and reads without a unique V-gene family were excluded. As a way to deal with suspected cross-contamination and a sequencing artifact, a later analysis dropped hundreds of nucleotide sequences that were highly shared and had low generation probability. For each public chain, a later analysis derived a clonal expansion index from normalized ranks of inferred template counts within each repertoire. Generation probabilities in a later analysis came from a VDJ recombination model fitted to out-of-frame rearrangements, and those results were checked against IGoR. In a later analysis, hypergeometric tests were used to score TCR-TCR, TCR-HLA and TCR-CMV co-occurrence, with a repertoire-size bias correction applied to TCR pairs. A later analysis estimated false discovery rates by permuting HLA or CMV assignments 20 times. In a later analysis, co-occurring TCRs were grouped with DBSCAN, and TCRdist sequence similarity was added when clustering was performed within HLA-allele-positive subsets. Repertoires with fewer than 30,000 or more than 120,000 public chains, plus five repertoires with anomalous nucleotide sharing, were excluded from co-occurrence clustering. The source is immuneACCESS, and TCRdb retained only in-frame sequences with V and J called. Part of the clones is not carried over; for the studies checked, unresolved V genes explain less than half of this, and the remainder is unexplained. Clone size and the V and J calls come from that table; the DNA yielded D and trimming. The table kept for this sample lists 150,000 to 200,000 clones. About 0.79% of the sample lies in the top ten.

V loses 4 bases, J loses 11 bases, and the germline ends lie 17 bases apart. Reading the germline V gene gives CDR1 SGHTA and CDR2 FQGNSA. Including cysteine and phenylalanine, the CDR3 has 13 amino acids. The retained sequence is limited to the CDR3, 39 bases, with the frame set at the first base. What was sequenced was PBMCs. The TCR comes from a woman aged 18 to 35 in good health and CMV-seropositive. The rearranged segments are TRBV7-2 and TRBJ1-1; the D segment cannot be called with confidence. The sequence in DNA is TGTGCCAGCAGCTCGGGTCTCCGAAGGGAGGCTTTCTTT. Translation gives CASSSGLRREAFF.